This passage covers 22 T cell receptor beta chains from one sample sequenced in a study of OX40 agonist ivuxolimab in advanced cancers. TCRdb's copy holds only in-frame clones and misses some; the assay was immunoSEQ multiplex PCR. Of 25,000 to 40,000 clones listed, 65% to 85% are singletons. The sample consisted of CD4+ or CD8+ T cells sorted from blood, taken in a trial of the OX40 agonist ivuxolimab. The source of these receptors is an adult with an advanced solid tumor such as melanoma, head and neck, liver or kidney cancer.

This clone was counted between two and nine times. This rearrangement joins TRBV9 to TRBJ2-7; 8 bases map to TRBD2. The CDR3 extends over 15 amino acids. In germline, CDR1 is SGDLS, CDR2 YYNGEE. The V segment lost 0 bases and the J segment 7 bases; nucleotides outside the gene matches: 9. DNA of the CDR3: TGTGCCAGCAGCGTAGAGGGAGCGGGAGCGGATGAGCAGTACTTC. It translates to CASSVEGAGADEQYF.

The chain recombines TRBV29-1 with TRBJ2-1, with a weak D call TRBD2 (6 bases). The CDR3 runs to 16 residues. Germline V gene sequence: CDR1 SQVTM, CDR2 ANQGSEA. V lost 0 bases, J lost 7 bases, and 19 bases lay in between. The CDR3, as DNA: TGCAGCGTTGAAGACCAGACAAGACTAGATGTGAATGAGCAGTTCTTC. This translates into CSVEDQTRLDVNEQFF.

The rearrangement uses TRBV7-7 and TRBJ2-3, with 7 nucleotides matching TRBD2. Losses at the gene ends were 5 bases for V and 3 bases for J; bases not matched to a gene: 8. CDR3 length: 15 residues. Looked up from germline, CDR1 is SSHAT and CDR2 is FNYEAQ (reference sequence). This chain's CDR3 is CASSPGGGPTDTQYF. The CDR3 DNA reads TGTGCCAGCAGCCCTGGGGGAGGGCCAACAGATACGCAGTATTTT.

The genes are TRBV4-3 and TRBJ2-3; maybe TRBD2 (5 bases). CDR3 length equals 19 residues. The germline V and J ends were trimmed by 2 bases and 0 bases, with 21 bases remaining between them. From germline, CDR1 is LGHNA and CDR2 YSLEER. CDR3 nucleotides: TGCGCCAGCAGCCAAAGCACCTTTCCGGGAACGTCTAGCACAGATACGCAGTATTTT. Translated: CASSQSTFPGTSSTDTQYF.

This chain links TRBV6-5 with TRBJ1-1; no reliable D call. The germline V gene encodes CDR1 MNHEY and CDR2 SVGAGI. The CDR3 is made up of 16 amino acids. Deletions cut 0 bases from V and 3 bases from J, with 14 bases between. In DNA form, the CDR3 reads TGTGCCAGCAGTTACTCGAAATCAGAGCGGGACACTGAAGCTTTCTTT. Its protein is CASSYSKSERDTEAFF.

The chain joins TRBV2 to TRBJ2-7; 8 nucleotides line up with TRBD1. V was clipped by 5 bases and J by 5 bases; unmatched bases: 2. CDR1 and CDR2 from the germline V gene are SNHLY and FYNNEI. The CDR3 is 12 residues long. In DNA form, the CDR3 reads TGTGCCAGCAGTTCGGGACAGGACGAGCAGTACTTC. Protein product: CASSSGQDEQYF.

In its sample, this clone was seen a few times. The sample contains more than one DNA sequence encoding this CDR3. This chain uses TRBV7-9 with TRBJ2-5; D is ambiguous. From germline, CDR1 is SEHNR and CDR2 FQNEAQ (reference sequence). V lost 4 bases and J lost 5, with 5 bases in between. The CDR3 is 11 amino acids. In nucleotides, the CDR3 is TGTGCCAGCAGCTCTCGTGAGACCCAGTACTTC. It encodes CASSSRETQYF.

The chain employs TRBV6-5 and TRBJ2-5, with no clear D. Germline-derived CDR1 and CDR2 are MNHEY and SVGAGI. This CDR3 comprises 14 residues. The ends were cut back, 2 bases at V and 0 bases at J, with 7 bases in the middle. CDR3 sequence (DNA): TGTGCCAGCAGTTACCGGTGGGACCAAGAGACCCAGTACTTC. This gives the protein CASSYRWDQETQYF.

The chain carries TRBV5-5 and TRBJ2-2; maybe TRBD1 (6 bases). Trimming removed 0 bases at V and 4 bases at J, with 10 bases between. The germline V gene has CDR1 SGHKS and CDR2 YYEKEE (reference sequence). The CDR3 sequence is 15 residues long. The CDR3 DNA is TGTGCCAGCAGCTTGGAATGGGGGCGCACCGGGGAGCTGTTTTTT. Its translation: CASSLEWGRTGELFF.

V usage is TRBV7-9 and J usage is TRBJ1-2; D ambiguous. The CDR3 sequence is 14 residues long. Trimming pared 1 base from V and 7 bases from J, leaving 13 bases between. Germline V gives CDR1 SEHNR, CDR2 FQNEAQ (reference sequence). CDR3 sequence (DNA): TGTGCCAGCAGCTTAGTCCAGGAGGCTGTTGGCTACACCTTC. It is translated as CASSLVQEAVGYTF.

This clone showed up just a few times. The J gene is TRBJ1-5, the V gene TRBV30; D ambiguous. The germline V gene has CDR1 GTSNPN and CDR2 SVGIG (reference sequence). V lost 3 bases and J lost 7, with 13 bases in between. The CDR3 contains 13 residues. Here the CDR3 reads CAWSQSRGQPQHF. The CDR3, as DNA: TGTGCCTGGAGCCAGTCCCGAGGACAGCCCCAGCATTTT. The full variable domain, with the rest looked up from reference TRBV30 and TRBJ1-5, is SQTIHQWPATLVQPVGSPLSLECTVEGTSNPNLYWYRQAAGRGLQLLFYSVGIGQISSEVPQNLSASRPQDRQFILSSKKLLLSDSGFYLCAWSQSRGQPQHFGDGTRLSIL.

The chain couples TRBV6-5 to TRBJ2-1; D tentatively fits TRBD1 or TRBD2 (6 bases each). Trimming removed 2 bases at V and 6 bases at J, with 11 bases between. Germline-derived CDR1 and CDR2 are MNHEY and SVGAGI. This CDR3 contains 14 residues. The CDR3 loop is CASSYGGRSNEQFF. CDR3 bases: TGTGCCAGCAGTTACGGGGGGCGCTCCAATGAGCAGTTCTTC.

V gene TRBV4-1 combines with J gene TRBJ2-7, with D hard to call. The CDR3 is made up of 16 amino acids. Trimming pared 0 bases from V and 3 bases from J, leaving 15 bases between. Germline V gene lookup returns CDR1 MGHRA and CDR2 YSYEKL. CDR3 in DNA: TGCGCCAGCAGCCAAGATTGGCAGGCCATGTACTACGAGCAGTACTTC. Its translation is CASSQDWQAMYYEQYF.

V is TRBV11-2 and J is TRBJ2-7, with D perhaps TRBD1 (5 bases). V lost 1 base and J lost 2, with 6 bases in between. CDR1 and CDR2 from the germline V gene are SGHAT and FQNNGV. CDR3 size: 13 residues. CDR3 nucleotides: TGTGCCAGCAGCTTAGGCAGGGCCTACGAGCAGTACTTC. As protein: CASSLGRAYEQYF.

This clone was counted between two and nine times. The rearrangement uses TRBV15 and TRBJ1-2, with TRBD1 as a possible D gene (6 bases). Germline loops: CDR1 LNHNV, CDR2 YYDKDF (reference sequence). This CDR3 comprises 14 residues. Trimming removed 8 bases from V and 0 bases from J, with 13 bases in between. The CDR3 spells CATGRDIPNYGYTF. The DNA of the CDR3 is TGTGCCACCGGGAGGGACATACCTAACTATGGCTACACCTTC. The variable domain in full, with the rest retrieved from reference TRBV15 and TRBJ1-2, is DAMVIQNPRYQVTQFGKPVTLSCSQTLNHNVMYWYQQKSSQAPKLLFHYYDKDFNNEADTPDNFQSRRPNTSFCFLDIRSPGLGDTAMYLCATGRDIPNYGYTFGSGTRLTVV.

The V and J genes are TRBV9 and TRBJ1-1; D remains unclear. Trimming stripped 0 bases from V and 10 bases from J, with 10 bases between. Per germline, CDR1 SGDLS and CDR2 YYNGEE. The CDR3 length is 12 residues. The CDR3 region has the DNA TGTGCCAGCAGCGTAGACGGGGATGGAGCTTTCTTT. Encoded protein: CASSVDGDGAFF. Drawing the rest from reference TRBV9 and TRBJ1-1, the complete variable domain is DSGVTQTPKHLITATGQRVTLRCSPRSGDLSVYWYQQSLDQGLQFLIQYYNGEERAKGNILERFSAQQFPDLHSELNLSSLELGDSALYFCASSVDGDGAFFGQGTRLTVV.

V usage is TRBV6-4 and J usage is TRBJ2-7; TRBD2 might be the D (7 bases). The length of the CDR3 is 17 residues. The germline CDR1 and CDR2 sequences are MRHNA and SNTAGT. Trimming pared 8 bases from V and 5 bases from J, leaving 28 bases between. The CDR3 sequence is CASPMGRGGVFWHEQYF. As DNA, the CDR3 is TGTGCCAGCCCTATGGGGAGGGGGGGCGTTTTTTGGCACGAGCAGTACTTC.

The V call is TRBV11-2, the J call TRBJ2-5, with unresolved D. Trimming left V 2 bases short and J 4 bases short, with 11 bases between. This CDR3 has 14 amino acids. CDR1 and CDR2 from the germline V gene are SGHAT and FQNNGV. CDR3 residues: CASSLYSDLETQYF. CDR3 in DNA: TGTGCCAGCAGCTTATACAGCGACTTAGAGACCCAGTACTTC.

The chain couples TRBV25-1 to TRBJ1-1; D remains ambiguous. There are 11 residues in the CDR3. The V gene lost 4 bases and the J gene lost 6 bases, with 6 bases spanning the gap. CDR1 and CDR2 from the germline V gene are MGHDK and SYGVNS. CDR3 sequence: CASSGGPEAFF. The CDR3 nucleotides read TGTGCCAGCAGTGGTGGGCCTGAAGCTTTCTTT.

The V call is TRBV5-1, the J call TRBJ2-5; D perhaps matches TRBD2 (6 bases). Germline V gene data show CDR1 as SGHRS and CDR2 as YFSETQ. The CDR3 loop spans 15 amino acids. V was cut by 0 bases and J by 2 bases, with 11 bases left in between. CDR3 DNA sequence: TGCGCCAGCAGCTTGGGGGCGGGGAGACAAGAGACCCAGTACTTC. It codes for CASSLGAGRQETQYF.

This chain joins TRBV7-9 and TRBJ2-2, with 8 bases matching TRBD1. The trim removed 6 bases at V and 7 bases at J, leaving 4 bases unmatched. Germline values: CDR1 SEHNR, CDR2 FQNEAQ (reference sequence). The CDR3 spans 13 residues. The CDR3, as DNA: TGTGCCAGCAGACGACAGGGGTACGGGGAGCTGTTTTTT. The encoded protein is CASRRQGYGELFF.

The chain uses TRBV28 and TRBJ2-1; 11 bases map to TRBD2. From germline, CDR1 is MDHEN and CDR2 SYDVKM. This CDR3 has 16 residues. The V gene end was trimmed by 4 bases and the J gene end by 4 bases; junction bases not matched to a gene: 6. The CDR3 is CASSWLAGGSYNEQFF. CDR3 bases: TGTGCCAGCAGTTGGCTAGCGGGAGGAAGTTACAATGAGCAGTTCTTC.